This entry concerns a single TCR beta chain. Its specificity is not known. The ViraFEST assay expanded antigen-specific CD4+ T cells with viral peptide pools before sequencing. Once cultured for 10 days, the cells underwent separation to obtain CD4+ T cells. Two-dose BNT162b2 or mRNA-1273 vaccination was given to participants. The CDR3 totals 14 residues. V was pared by 6 bases and J by 2 bases, with 14 bases between. Germline assignment: CDR1 MDHEN and CDR2 SYDVKM. This sample is part of a study of vaccination effects on CD4 cells after COVID-19. General observations from the study: Early post-infection timepoints were absent, and convalescent patients were few.

This table comes from immunoSEQ multiplex PCR, and its TCRdb copy is limited to in-frame clones, with some not included. The table lists some 15,000 clones, 75% of them singletons. The rearrangement links TRBV28 to TRBJ2-7; TRBD1 or TRBD2 may be the D gene (5 bases each). The starting material was CD4+ T cells from PBMCs cultured with HCoV-NL63 spike peptides, obtained after COVID-19 vaccination. The sequence came from a human donor who received a COVID-19 vaccine. CDR3: CASRAGTGTYEQYF. The CDR3 nucleotides read TGTGCCAGCAGGGCCGGGACCGGGACCTACGAGCAGTACTTC.